One and the same sample provided the 5 T cell receptor beta chains below, sequenced in a study of blood T cell repertoires in COVID-19 (dated by TCRdb to 2018 to 2020). Library preparation employed the immunoSEQ multiplex PCR assay. TCRdb provides this immuneACCESS table in a form limited to in-frame rearrangements. Some clones are lacking; in checked studies, under half of them reflect an unresolved V gene, and why the rest are absent is not known. This sample gives a few hundred thousand clones in total; roughly 84% of them show up just once. The ten largest clones represent around a sixth of the sample. Sequencing was done on a sample of peripheral blood. The receptors here all came from a person aged 70 to 80 with COVID-19, enrolled during active disease.

The V gene is TRBV6-5, the J gene TRBJ2-5, with D maybe TRBD2 (6 bases). The CDR3 consists of 12 residues. Trimming shortened V by 11 bases and J by 3 bases, and 13 bases separated the two germline ends. Germline CDR1 reads MNHEY; CDR2 reads SVGAGI. Written as DNA, the CDR3 is TGTGCCGCCCGGTCGGGGGAAGAGACCCAGTACTTC. This gives the protein CAARSGEETQYF.

The gene calls are TRBV7-6 and TRBJ1-6; D gene unclear. The CDR3 has 17 residues. Germline V CDR1 and CDR2: SGHVS, FNYEAQ. The ends were cut back, 4 bases at V and 6 bases at J, with 19 bases in the middle. The CDR3, as DNA: TGTGCCAGCAGCTCCAGTACTTCCGGGATCGGTAATTCACCCCTCCACTTT. Protein product: CASSSSTSGIGNSPLHF.

This chain joins TRBV18 and TRBJ1-4; TRBD1 might be the D (5 bases). Germline V gene lookup returns CDR1 KGHSH and CDR2 LQKENI. V lost 6 bases and J 5 bases, leaving 10 bases between the germline ends. The CDR3 spans 13 residues. CDR3 bases: TGTGCCAGCTCGACAGACCTGAATGAAAAACTGTTTTTT. This gives the protein CASSTDLNEKLFF.

The chain carries TRBV4-2 and TRBJ1-6; D possibly corresponds to TRBD1 (5 bases). The CDR3 consists of 18 residues. Trimming removed 0 bases from V and 1 base from J, with 13 bases in between. Germline assignment: CDR1 LGHNA and CDR2 YNFKEQ. CDR3 DNA: TGTGCCAGCAGCCAAGATCGGGGCGCGGGGTCCTATAATTCACCCCTCCACTTT. Protein sequence: CASSQDRGAGSYNSPLHF.

The chain links TRBV9 to TRBJ2-1; possible D gene TRBD1, 5 bases. Germline CDR1 and CDR2: SGDLS and YYNGEE. The ends were cut back, 3 bases at V and 0 bases at J, with 13 bases in the middle. This CDR3 has 16 amino acids. The CDR3 sequence is CASSATTVFSYNEQFF. The CDR3 DNA is TGTGCCAGCAGCGCGACGACAGTTTTCTCCTACAATGAGCAGTTCTTC.